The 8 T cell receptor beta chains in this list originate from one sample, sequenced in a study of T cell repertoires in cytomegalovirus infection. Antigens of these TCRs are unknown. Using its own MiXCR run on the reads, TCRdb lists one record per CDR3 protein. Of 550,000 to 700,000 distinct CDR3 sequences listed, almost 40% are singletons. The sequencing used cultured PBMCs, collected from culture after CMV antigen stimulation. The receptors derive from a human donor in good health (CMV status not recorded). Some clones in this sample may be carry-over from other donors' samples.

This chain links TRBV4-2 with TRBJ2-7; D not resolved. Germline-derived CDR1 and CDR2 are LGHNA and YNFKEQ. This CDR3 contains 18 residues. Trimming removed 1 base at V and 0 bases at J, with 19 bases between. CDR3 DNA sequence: TGTGCCAGCAGCCAAGTGCTCGGCAGCCAAAAGAGCTCCTACGAGCAGTACTTC. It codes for CASSQVLGSQKSSYEQYF.

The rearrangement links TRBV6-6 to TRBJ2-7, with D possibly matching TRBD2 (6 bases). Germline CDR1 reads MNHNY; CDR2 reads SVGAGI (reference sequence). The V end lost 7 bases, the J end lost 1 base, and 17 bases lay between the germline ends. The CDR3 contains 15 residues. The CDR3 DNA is TGTGCCAGCACCCCGGGGTGGGGGGAGTCCTACGAGCAGTACTTC. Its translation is CASTPGWGESYEQYF.

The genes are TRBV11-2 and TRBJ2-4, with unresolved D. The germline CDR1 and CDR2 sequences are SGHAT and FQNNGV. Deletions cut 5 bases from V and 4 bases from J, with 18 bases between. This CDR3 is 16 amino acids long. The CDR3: CASSLMASELKNIQYF. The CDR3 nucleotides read TGTGCCAGCAGCCTAATGGCCTCCGAGCTTAAAAACATTCAGTACTTC.

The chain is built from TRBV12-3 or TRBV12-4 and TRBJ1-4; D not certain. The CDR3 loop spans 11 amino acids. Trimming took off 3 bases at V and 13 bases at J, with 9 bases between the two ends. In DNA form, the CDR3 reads TGTGCCAGCAGTTTGGAAACGCGACTGTTTTTT. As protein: CASSLETRLFF.

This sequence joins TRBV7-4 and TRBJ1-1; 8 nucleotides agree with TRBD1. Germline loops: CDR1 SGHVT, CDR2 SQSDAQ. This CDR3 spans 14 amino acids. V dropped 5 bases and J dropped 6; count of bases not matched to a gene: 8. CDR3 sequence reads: CASSLDRGQAEAFF. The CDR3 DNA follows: TGTGCCAGCAGCCTCGACAGGGGTCAGGCTGAAGCTTTCTTT.

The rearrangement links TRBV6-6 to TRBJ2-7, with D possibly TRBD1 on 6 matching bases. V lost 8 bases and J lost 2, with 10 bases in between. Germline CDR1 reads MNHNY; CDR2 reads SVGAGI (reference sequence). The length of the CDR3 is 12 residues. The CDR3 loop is CASGTPTYEQYF. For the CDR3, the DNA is TGTGCCAGCGGGACACCAACCTACGAGCAGTACTTC.

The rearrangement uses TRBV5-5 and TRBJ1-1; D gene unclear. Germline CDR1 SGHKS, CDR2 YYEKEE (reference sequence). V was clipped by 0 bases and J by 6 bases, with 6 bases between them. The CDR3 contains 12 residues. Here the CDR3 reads CASSLALAEAFF. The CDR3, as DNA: TGTGCCAGCAGCTTGGCCTTGGCTGAAGCTTTCTTT.

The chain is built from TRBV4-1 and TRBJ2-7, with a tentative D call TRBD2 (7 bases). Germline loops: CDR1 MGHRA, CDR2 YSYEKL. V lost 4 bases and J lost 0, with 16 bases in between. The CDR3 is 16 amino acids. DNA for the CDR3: TGCGCCAGCAGCCCAGTGGGTGCGGGGGCCTCCTACGAGCAGTACTTC. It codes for CASSPVGAGASYEQYF.